This T cell receptor beta chain was sequenced for a study of T cell responses to AZD1222 COVID-19 vaccine. The study's findings and limits: The breadth and depth of Spike-specific TCRs increased once two AZD1222 doses had been given.

Of note for this clone: Its target is unknown.

The ends lost 7 bases at V and 3 bases at J; junction bases unmatched: 2. The germline CDR1 and CDR2 sequences are SNHLY and FYNNEI. The CDR3 loop spans 13 amino acids. Measured with immunoSEQ multiplex PCR; TCRdb has only the in-frame clones, and not every one. Found here are 110,000 or so clones, 75% to 95% of them singletons; the top ten hold 4% to 4.5%. The receptor's source is an adult who received the MenACWY meningococcal vaccine as a control. The starting material was peripheral blood, obtained 28 days after the second dose of the MenACWY control vaccine. The V gene is TRBV2, the J gene TRBJ1-5, with 8 nucleotides matching TRBD1. CDR3 DNA: TGTGCCAGCAAGACAGGGGACAATCAGCCCCAGCATTTT. Its translation is CASKTGDNQPQHF.